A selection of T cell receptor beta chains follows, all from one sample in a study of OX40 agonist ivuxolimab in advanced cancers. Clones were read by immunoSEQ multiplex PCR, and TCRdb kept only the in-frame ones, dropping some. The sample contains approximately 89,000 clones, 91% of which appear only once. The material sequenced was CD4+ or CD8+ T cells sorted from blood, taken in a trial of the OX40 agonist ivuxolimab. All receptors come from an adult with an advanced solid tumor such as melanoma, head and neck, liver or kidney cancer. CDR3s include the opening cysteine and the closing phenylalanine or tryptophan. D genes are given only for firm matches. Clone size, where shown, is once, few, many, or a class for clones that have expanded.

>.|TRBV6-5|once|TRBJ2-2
CASCRVVGTGELFF
TGTGCCAGCTGCAGGGTGGTGGGCACCGGGGAGCTGTTTTTT
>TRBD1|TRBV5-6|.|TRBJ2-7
CASKRQGAYEQYF
TGTGCCAGCAAACGACAGGGGGCCTACGAGCAGTACTTC
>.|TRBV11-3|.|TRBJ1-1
CASSFQVPTEAFF
TGTGCCAGCAGCTTCCAGGTTCCGACTGAAGCTTTCTTT
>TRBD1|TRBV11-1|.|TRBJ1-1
CASNEQGTSNTEAFF
TGTGCCAGCAATGAACAGGGGACCTCGAACACTGAAGCTTTCTTT
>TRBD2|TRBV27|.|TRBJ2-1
CASSLNTQLAGPSSNEQFF
TGTGCCAGCAGTTTAAATACTCAGCTAGCGGGACCCTCTTCCAATGAGCAGTTCTTC
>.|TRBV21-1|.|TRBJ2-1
CASSPTGLAANEQFF
TGTGCCAGCAGCCCAACGGGACTAGCGGCGAATGAGCAGTTCTTC
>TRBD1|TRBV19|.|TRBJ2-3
CASSIDGGTGEPTDTQYF
TGTGCCAGTAGTATAGATGGGGGGACAGGGGAACCCACAGATACGCAGTATTTT
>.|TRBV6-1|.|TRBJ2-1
CASKSSVGEQFF
TGTGCCAGCAAGAGTAGCGTCGGTGAGCAGTTCTTC
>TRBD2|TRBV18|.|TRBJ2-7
CASSPGSGGYEQYF
TGTGCCAGCTCACCGGGCAGCGGGGGCTACGAGCAGTACTTC
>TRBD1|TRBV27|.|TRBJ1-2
CASSLSGTGNYGYTF
TGTGCCAGCAGTTTATCAGGGACAGGGAACTATGGCTACACCTTC
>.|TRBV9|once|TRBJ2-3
CASSVSGGEHTDTQYF
TGTGCCAGCAGCGTTAGCGGCGGGGAACACACAGATACGCAGTATTTT
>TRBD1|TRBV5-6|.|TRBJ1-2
CASSLMDRDVRYGYTF
TGTGCCAGCAGCTTAATGGACAGGGACGTTAGATATGGCTACACCTTC
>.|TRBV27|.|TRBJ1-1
CASSQGLGNTEAFF
TGTGCCAGCTCCCAGGGGCTTGGGAACACTGAAGCTTTCTTT
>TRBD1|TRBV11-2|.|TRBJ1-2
CASSLGDRVGGYTF
TGTGCCAGCAGCTTAGGGGACAGGGTCGGCGGCTACACCTTC
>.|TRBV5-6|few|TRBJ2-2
CASSGLATGELFF
TGTGCCAGCAGCGGCCTAGCGACCGGGGAGCTGTTTTTT
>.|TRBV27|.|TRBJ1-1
CASSLYGRNTEAFF
TGTGCCAGCAGTTTATACGGACGGAACACTGAAGCTTTCTTT
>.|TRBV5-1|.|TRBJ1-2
CASSLEGTIYGYTF
TGCGCCAGCAGCTTGGAGGGGACGATCTATGGCTACACCTTC
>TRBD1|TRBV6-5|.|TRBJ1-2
CASSSSPGRGSYGYTF
TGTGCCAGCAGTTCCAGTCCGGGCAGGGGGAGCTATGGCTACACCTTC
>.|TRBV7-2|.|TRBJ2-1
CASSSSGVQSYNEQFF
TGTGCCAGCAGCTCCTCCGGAGTTCAGTCCTACAATGAGCAGTTCTTC
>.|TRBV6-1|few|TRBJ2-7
CASTRTASYEQYF
TGTGCCAGCACCAGGACAGCCTCCTACGAGCAGTACTTC
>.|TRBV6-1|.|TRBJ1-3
CASSEAQGNTIYF
TGTGCCAGCAGTGAAGCCCAAGGAAACACCATATATTTT
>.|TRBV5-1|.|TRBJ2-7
CASSLDVGDYEQYF
TGCGCCAGCAGCTTGGACGTCGGGGATTACGAGCAGTACTTC
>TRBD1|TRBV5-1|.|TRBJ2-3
CASSSTGVPPDTQYF
TGCGCCAGCAGCTCGACAGGGGTCCCGCCAGATACGCAGTATTTT
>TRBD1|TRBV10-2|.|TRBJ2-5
CASSWTGRETQYF
TGCGCCAGCAGTTGGACAGGGCGGGAGACCCAGTACTTC